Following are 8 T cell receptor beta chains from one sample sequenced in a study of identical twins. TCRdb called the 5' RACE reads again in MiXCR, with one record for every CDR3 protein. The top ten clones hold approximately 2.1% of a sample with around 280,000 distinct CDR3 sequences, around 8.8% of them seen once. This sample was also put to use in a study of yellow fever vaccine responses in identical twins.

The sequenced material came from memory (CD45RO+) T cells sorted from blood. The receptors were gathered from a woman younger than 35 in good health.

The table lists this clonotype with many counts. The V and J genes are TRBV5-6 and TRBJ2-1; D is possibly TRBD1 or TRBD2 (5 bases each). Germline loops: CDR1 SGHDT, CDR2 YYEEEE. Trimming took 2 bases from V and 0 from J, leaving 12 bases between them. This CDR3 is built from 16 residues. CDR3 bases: TGTGCCAGCAGCTTCGGGGACCTTGTCTCCTACAATGAGCAGTTCTTC. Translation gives CASSFGDLVSYNEQFF.

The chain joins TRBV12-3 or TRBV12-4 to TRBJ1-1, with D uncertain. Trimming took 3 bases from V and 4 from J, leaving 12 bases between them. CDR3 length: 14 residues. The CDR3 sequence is CASSFWGRGTEAFF. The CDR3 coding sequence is TGTGCCAGCAGTTTTTGGGGTAGAGGCACTGAAGCTTTCTTT.

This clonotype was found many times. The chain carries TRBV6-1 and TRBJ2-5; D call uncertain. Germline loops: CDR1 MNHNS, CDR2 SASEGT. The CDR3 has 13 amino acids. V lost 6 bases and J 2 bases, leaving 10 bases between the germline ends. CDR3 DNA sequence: TGTGCCAGCAGCCGTAGCATACAAGAGACCCAGTACTTC. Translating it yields CASSRSIQETQYF.

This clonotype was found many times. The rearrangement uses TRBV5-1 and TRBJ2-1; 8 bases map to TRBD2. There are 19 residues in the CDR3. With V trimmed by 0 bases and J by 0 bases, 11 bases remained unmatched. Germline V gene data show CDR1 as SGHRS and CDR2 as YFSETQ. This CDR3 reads CASSLVAGRALSSYNEQFF. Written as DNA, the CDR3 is TGCGCCAGCAGCTTGGTTGCCGGGAGGGCCCTAAGCTCCTACAATGAGCAGTTCTTC.

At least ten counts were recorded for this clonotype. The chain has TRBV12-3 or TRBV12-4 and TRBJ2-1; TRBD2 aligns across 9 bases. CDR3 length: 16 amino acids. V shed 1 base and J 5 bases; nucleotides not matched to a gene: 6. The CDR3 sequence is CASSLVQRGAHNEQFF. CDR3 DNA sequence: TGTGCCAGCAGTTTAGTGCAGCGGGGGGCCCACAATGAGCAGTTCTTC.

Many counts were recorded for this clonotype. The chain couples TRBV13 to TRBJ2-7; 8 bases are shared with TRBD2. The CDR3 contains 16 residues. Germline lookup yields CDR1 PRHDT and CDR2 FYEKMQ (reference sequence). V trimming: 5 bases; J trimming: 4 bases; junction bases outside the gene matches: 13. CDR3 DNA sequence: TGTGCCAGCAGCAGTTTCAGGACTAGCATTCCGTACGAGCAGTACTTC. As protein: CASSSFRTSIPYEQYF. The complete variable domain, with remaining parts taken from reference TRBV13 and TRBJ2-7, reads AAGVIQSPRHLIKEKRETATLKCYPIPRHDTVYWYQQGPGQDPQFLISFYEKMQSDKGSIPDRFSAQQFSDYHSELNMSSLELGDSALYFCASSSFRTSIPYEQYFGPGTRLTVT.

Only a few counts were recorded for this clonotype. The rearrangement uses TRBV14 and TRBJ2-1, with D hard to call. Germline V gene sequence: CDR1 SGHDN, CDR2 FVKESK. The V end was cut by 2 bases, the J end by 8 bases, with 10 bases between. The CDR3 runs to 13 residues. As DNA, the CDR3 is TGTGCCAGCAGCCAAAATTTAGGAGATGAGCAGTTCTTC. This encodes CASSQNLGDEQFF. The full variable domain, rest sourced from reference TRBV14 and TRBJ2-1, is EAGVTQFPSHSVIEKGQTVTLRCDPISGHDNLYWYRRVMGKEIKFLLHFVKESKQDESGMPNNRFLAERTGGTYSTLKVQPAELEDSGVYFCASSQNLGDEQFFGPGTRLTVL.

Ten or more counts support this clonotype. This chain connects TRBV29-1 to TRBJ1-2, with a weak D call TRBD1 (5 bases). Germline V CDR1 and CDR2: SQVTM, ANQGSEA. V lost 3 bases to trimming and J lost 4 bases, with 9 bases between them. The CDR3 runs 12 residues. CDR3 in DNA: TGCAGCGTTGATCCGGGGGTCTATGGCTACACCTTC. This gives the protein CSVDPGVYGYTF.